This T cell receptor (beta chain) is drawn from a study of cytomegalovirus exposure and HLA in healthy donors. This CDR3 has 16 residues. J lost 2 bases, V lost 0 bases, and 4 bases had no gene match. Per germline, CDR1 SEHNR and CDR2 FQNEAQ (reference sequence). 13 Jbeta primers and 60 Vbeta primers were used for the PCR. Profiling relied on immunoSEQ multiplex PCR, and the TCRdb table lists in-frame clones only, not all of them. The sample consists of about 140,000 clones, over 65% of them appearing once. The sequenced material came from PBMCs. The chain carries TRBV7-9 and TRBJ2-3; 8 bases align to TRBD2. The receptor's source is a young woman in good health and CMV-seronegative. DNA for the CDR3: TGTGCCAGCAGCTTAGCGGGCGGGGGGACCACAGATACGCAGTATTTT. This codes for CASSLAGGGTTDTQYF. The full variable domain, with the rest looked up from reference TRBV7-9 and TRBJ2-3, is DTGVSQNPRHKITKRGQNVTFRCDPISEHNRLYWYRQTLGQGPEFLTYFQNEAQLEKSRLLSDRFSAERPKGSFSTLEIQRTEQGDSAMYLCASSLAGGGTTDTQYFGPGTRLTVL.